The 18 T cell receptor beta chains below all came from one sample that was sequenced in a study of T cell responses to AZD1222 COVID-19 vaccine. TCRdb keeps only in-frame clones here, not all; method: immunoSEQ multiplex PCR. The data contain about 96,000 clones, 70% to 90% of them singletons. Sequencing used peripheral blood, obtained on day 0 of AZD1222 vaccination. These receptors were taken from an adult in good health.

This chain joins TRBV2 and TRBJ2-7; 8 bases align to TRBD1. The V and J ends lost 9 bases and 7 bases, in that order; junction bases with no gene match: 14. CDR1 and CDR2 from the germline V gene are SNHLY and FYNNEI. CDR3 size: 14 residues. CDR3 sequence reads: CARSRVQGASEQYF. In nucleotides, the CDR3 is TGTGCCAGATCAAGAGTCCAGGGGGCGAGTGAGCAGTACTTC.

This clone appeared a single time. The chain recombines TRBV7-3 with TRBJ1-6; weak D call: TRBD1 (6 bases). The V gene lost 5 bases and the J gene lost 8 bases, with 10 bases spanning the gap. This CDR3 region has 13 residues. Germline CDR1 SGHTA, CDR2 FQGTGA. CDR3 loop: CASSPWTDSPLHF. The CDR3 DNA reads TGTGCCAGCAGCCCCTGGACAGATTCACCCCTCCACTTT.

This rearrangement joins TRBV4-2 to TRBJ1-2; no reliable D call. CDR3 size: 16 residues. V lost 0 bases, J lost 7 bases, and 18 bases lay in between. Germline CDR1 reads LGHNA; CDR2 reads YNFKEQ. The DNA for the CDR3 is TGTGCCAGCAGCCAAGATTTGACTTCGGCGATCGGTGGCTACACCTTC. Protein: CASSQDLTSAIGGYTF.

J is TRBJ1-6 and V is TRBV30; D is possibly TRBD1 (6 bases). The V and J ends lost 4 bases and 6 bases respectively, with 10 bases between them. The CDR3 is made up of 13 amino acids. Per germline, CDR1 GTSNPN and CDR2 SVGIG (reference sequence). CDR3 loop: CAWTGRGNSPLHF. CDR3 in DNA: TGTGCCTGGACGGGCAGGGGTAATTCACCCCTCCACTTT.

This chain joins TRBV6-1 and TRBJ1-5; maybe TRBD1 (5 bases). The CDR3 is 16 residues long. From germline, CDR1 is MNHNS and CDR2 SASEGT. With 2 bases removed from V and 8 bases from J, the gap between germline ends came to 19 bases. The CDR3 bases are TGTGCCAGCAGTGAAAGGCAAGGCCCAGGGTATGAGCCCCAGCATTTT. This sequence encodes CASSERQGPGYEPQHF.

The chain is built from TRBV5-6 and TRBJ1-5; D is uncertain. Germline V gene lookup returns CDR1 SGHDT and CDR2 YYEEEE. The CDR3 contains 15 residues. Trimming left V 0 bases short and J 4 bases short, with 11 bases between. The CDR3 loop is CASSLAVTANQPQHF. The CDR3 bases are TGTGCCAGCAGCTTGGCCGTCACAGCTAATCAGCCCCAGCATTTT.

This clone was seen more than once but under ten times. The chain couples TRBV11-2 to TRBJ1-1, with D tentatively TRBD1 (5 bases). V was trimmed by 1 base and J by 0 bases, leaving 18 bases between them. The CDR3 extends over 18 amino acids. Germline V gives CDR1 SGHAT, CDR2 FQNNGV. Written as DNA, the CDR3 is TGTGCCAGCAGCTTAGGGGTGGGGCCGGGAGTCATGAACACTGAAGCTTTCTTT. As protein: CASSLGVGPGVMNTEAFF.

This clone was counted a single time. The CDR3 reads CASSYEPGTNEKLFF. As DNA, the CDR3 is TGTGCCAGCAGTTACGAACCCGGGACTAATGAAAAACTGTTTTTT. This chain connects TRBV6-5 to TRBJ1-4; D remains ambiguous. The CDR3 has 15 residues. The V and J ends lost 2 bases and 2 bases respectively, with 9 bases between them. CDR1 is MNHEY, CDR2 SVGAGI, per germline.

The V gene is TRBV3-1 (or the pseudogene TRBV3-2), the J gene TRBJ1-2; 7 nucleotides agree with TRBD1. Germline CDR1 is LGHDT and CDR2 is YNNKEL (reference sequence). The CDR3 spans 15 residues. V gave up 6 bases and J gave up 3 bases; unmatched junction bases: 10. CDR3 nucleotide sequence: TGTGCCAGCAGTCCAACAGGGGCTGGGGACTATGGCTACACCTTC. Protein: CASSPTGAGDYGYTF.

This clone showed up just once. The chain employs TRBV6-5 and TRBJ1-2; the D gene is possibly TRBD1 (5 bases). The V gene's germline CDR1 is MNHEY and CDR2 SVGAGI. The CDR3 totals 14 residues. V was cut by 10 bases and J by 7 bases, with 22 bases left in between. CDR3 sequence: CAINGDRRFPGYTF. The CDR3 DNA follows: TGTGCCATTAACGGCGACAGAAGATTTCCTGGCTACACCTTC.

This clone was seen more than once but under ten times. At one of its ends the junction is not consistent with the germline gene, which may arise from a read error. The sample carries other DNA sequences with the same CDR3. V usage is TRBV7-3 and J usage is TRBJ2-3; possible D gene TRBD2, 6 bases. The CDR3 is 14 residues long. In germline, CDR1 is SGHTA, CDR2 FQGTGA. CDR3 amino acids: CASSLTGGTDTQYF. The CDR3 bases are TGTGCCAGCAGCCTAACGGGGGGCACAGATACGCAGTATTTT.

The chain employs TRBV6-5 and TRBJ2-3, with 7 bases lining up with TRBD2. CDR3 length equals 15 residues. The germline V gene has CDR1 MNHEY and CDR2 SVGAGI. With V trimmed by 2 bases and J by 5 bases, 7 bases remained unmatched. The CDR3 here is CASSYSPGGGDTQYF. CDR3 nucleotides: TGTGCCAGCAGTTACAGCCCGGGGGGAGGAGATACGCAGTATTTT.

This chain connects TRBV3-1 (or the pseudogene TRBV3-2) to TRBJ1-2; 9 nucleotides agree with TRBD1. The V gene end was trimmed by 4 bases and the J gene end by 7 bases; junction bases not matched to a gene: 13. The CDR3 is 16 amino acids. Per the germline V gene, CDR1 is LGHDT and CDR2 is YNNKEL (reference sequence). CDR3 region: CASSLYRGRATFGYTF. In DNA form, the CDR3 reads TGTGCCAGCAGCCTTTACAGGGGGCGAGCAACTTTTGGCTACACCTTC.

The chain recombines TRBV30 with TRBJ2-2; D uncertain. Trimming removed 4 bases from V and 6 bases from J, with 15 bases in between. The CDR3 extends over 14 amino acids. Germline loops: CDR1 GTSNPN, CDR2 SVGIG (reference sequence). The CDR3 DNA follows: TGTGCCTGGAAGTATATGGCCCAATCCGGGGAGCTGTTTTTT. Encoded protein: CAWKYMAQSGELFF.

This chain connects TRBV19 to TRBJ1-1; 7 bases are a match to TRBD1. V shed 4 bases and J 1 base; nucleotides not matched to a gene: 3. Germline V gene sequence: CDR1 LNHDA, CDR2 SQIVND (reference sequence). The CDR3 extends over 14 amino acids. In DNA, the CDR3 is TGTGCCAGTAGTAGAGGGACAGAGAACACTGAAGCTTTCTTT. Residues: CASSRGTENTEAFF.

This chain connects TRBV29-1 to TRBJ1-4; 7 bases match TRBD1. The ends lost 6 bases at V and 3 bases at J; junction bases unmatched: 4. The CDR3 loop spans 13 amino acids. The germline CDR1 and CDR2 sequences are SQVTM and ANQGSEA. Here the CDR3 reads CSVNQGANEKLFF. The CDR3 DNA is TGCAGCGTCAATCAGGGGGCTAATGAAAAACTGTTTTTT.

The chain couples TRBV7-9 to TRBJ1-4, with D hard to call. The germline V and J ends were trimmed by 5 bases and 8 bases, with 12 bases remaining between them. Germline V gives CDR1 SEHNR, CDR2 FQNEAQ (reference sequence). CDR3 length: 13 residues. The CDR3 is CASSQPTVEKLFF. The CDR3 DNA is TGTGCCAGCAGCCAACCGACGGTAGAAAAACTGTTTTTT.

V and J are TRBV5-4 and TRBJ1-2, with 9 bases fitting TRBD1. This CDR3 has 15 amino acids. V shed 0 bases, J shed 4 bases, and the junction held 4 bases outside the gene matches. Germline V gene lookup returns CDR1 SGHNT and CDR2 YYREEE (reference sequence). The CDR3 DNA is TGTGCCAGCAGCTTGGATACAGGGGGCTTCTATGGCTACACCTTC. Translated: CASSLDTGGFYGYTF.